This entry concerns a single T cell receptor beta chain. This sample stems from a study of T cell changes during pregnancy in multiple sclerosis. Clones were read by immunoSEQ multiplex PCR, and TCRdb kept only the in-frame ones, dropping some. Counted here are roughly 110,000 clones, roughly nine tenths occurring once; the ten biggest clones make up more than 1.5%. CDR3 length equals 14 residues. The germline V gene has CDR1 SGHTA and CDR2 FQGNSA. V dropped 2 bases and J dropped 1 base, with 5 bases sitting between them. This sequence was found in a female donor with multiple sclerosis, enrolled in a pregnancy study. This sample comprised peripheral blood, obtained in the third trimester of pregnancy. This chain connects TRBV7-2 to TRBJ2-2; D is ambiguous. This CDR3 reads CASSLYGNTGELFF. CDR3 DNA: TGTGCCAGCAGCTTATACGGGAACACCGGGGAGCTGTTTTTT.